A single sample is the source of the 26 T cell receptor beta chains below, sequenced in a study of shared clonotypes between healthy human individuals. Naive-designated CD8 cells lacked CD45RO, were positively enriched for CCR7, and omitted terminally differentiated effector memory CD45RA+ cells. Only in-frame clones appear in the TCRdb table, and some are missing; sequencing was by immunoSEQ multiplex PCR. The sample records over 800,000 clones, around 93% being singletons. Sequencing was done on a sample of naive CD8+ T cells sorted from blood. These receptors all come from a man aged 25 to 40 in good health.

Regarding this clone: This sample includes further DNA sequences coding for the same CDR3. This CDR3 reads CASSQEAETQYF. CDR3 sequence (DNA): TGTGCCAGCAGCCAAGAAGCAGAGACCCAGTACTTC. The chain links TRBV14 to TRBJ2-5; D is ambiguous. Trimming shortened V by 0 bases and J by 4 bases, and 3 bases separated the two germline ends. The germline CDR1 and CDR2 sequences are SGHDN and FVKESK. The CDR3 has 12 residues.

The V call is TRBV5-4, the J call TRBJ2-2; 9 bases align to TRBD2. V trimming: 0 bases; J trimming: 7 bases; junction bases outside the gene matches: 7. CDR3 length: 16 residues. Germline CDR1 and CDR2: SGHNT and YYREEE (reference sequence). CDR3 coding DNA: TGTGCCAGCAGCTTGGCGATAGCGGGAGCATTCGGGGAGCTGTTTTTT. Translating it yields CASSLAIAGAFGELFF.

This chain connects TRBV7-2 to TRBJ2-6; D gene unclear. Germline V gene data show CDR1 as SGHTA and CDR2 as FQGNSA. Trimming shortened V by 1 base and J by 2 bases, and 6 bases separated the two germline ends. The CDR3 is 15 amino acids. DNA for the CDR3: TGTGCCAGCAGCTTAGGCTACACTGGGGCCAACGTCCTGACTTTC. It is translated as CASSLGYTGANVLTF. The full variable domain, with the rest looked up from reference TRBV7-2 and TRBJ2-6, is GAGVSQSPSNKVTEKGKDVELRCDPISGHTALYWYRQSLGQGLEFLIYFQGNSAPDKSGLPSDRFSAERTGGSVSTLTIQRTQQEDSAVYLCASSLGYTGANVLTFGAGSRLTVL.

This chain connects TRBV11-2 to TRBJ2-7; unclear D gene. The CDR3 has 13 amino acids. Germline-derived CDR1 and CDR2 are SGHAT and FQNNGV. Deletions cut 8 bases from V and 2 bases from J, with 13 bases between. CDR3 sequence: CASSLDGPYEQYF. The CDR3 bases are TGTGCCAGCTCCCTCGACGGCCCCTACGAGCAGTACTTC.

The chain uses TRBV27 and TRBJ2-3; a weak D match, TRBD2 (5 bases). Germline V gene lookup returns CDR1 MNHEY and CDR2 SMNVEV (reference sequence). V dropped 7 bases and J dropped 1 base, with 12 bases sitting between them. The CDR3 consists of 14 residues. The CDR3 loop reads CASTRASRTDTQYF. The DNA for the CDR3 is TGTGCCAGCACCCGGGCTAGCCGCACAGATACGCAGTATTTT.

V usage is TRBV29-1 and J usage is TRBJ2-3, with D possibly TRBD1 on 5 matching bases. The germline V gene has CDR1 SQVTM and CDR2 ANQGSEA. The V end lost 4 bases, the J end lost 0 bases, and 8 bases lay between the germline ends. The CDR3 has 13 amino acids. CDR3 region: CSVVGVSTDTQYF. CDR3 bases: TGCAGCGTTGTAGGGGTTAGCACAGATACGCAGTATTTT.

This chain uses TRBV9 with TRBJ2-6; no definite D call. V shed 6 bases and J shed 2 bases, with 12 bases lying between them. The CDR3 spans 15 residues. CDR1 is SGDLS, CDR2 YYNGEE, per germline. The CDR3 sequence is CASTDAAAGANVLTF. The CDR3 DNA reads TGTGCCAGCACCGACGCGGCAGCTGGGGCCAACGTCCTGACTTTC.

This sequence joins TRBV27 and TRBJ1-1; 7 bases are shared with TRBD1. The V segment lost 8 bases and the J segment 10 bases; nucleotides outside the gene matches: 10. This CDR3 has 12 amino acids. The germline V gene encodes CDR1 MNHEY and CDR2 SMNVEV (reference sequence). The CDR3 sequence: CASGKGQHPAFF. Written as DNA, the CDR3 is TGTGCCAGCGGCAAGGGACAGCACCCAGCTTTCTTT.

The chain is built from TRBV28 and TRBJ2-6; D may be TRBD1 (6 bases). This CDR3 has 16 residues. V lost 5 bases and J 0 bases, leaving 11 bases between the germline ends. The germline gives CDR1 MDHEN, CDR2 SYDVKM. The CDR3 loop is CASSPRTDSGANVLTF. Here the CDR3 DNA reads TGTGCCAGCAGTCCCAGGACAGACTCTGGGGCCAACGTCCTGACTTTC.

V usage is TRBV29-1 and J usage is TRBJ2-1; D remains ambiguous. CDR1 is SQVTM, CDR2 ANQGSEA, per germline. The CDR3 consists of 15 residues. The V and J ends lost 5 bases and 4 bases respectively, with 18 bases between them. Here the CDR3 reads CSVCPPEKIYNEQFF. The CDR3 DNA reads as TGCAGCGTTTGCCCCCCTGAGAAGATATACAATGAGCAGTTCTTC.

A single count supports this clone. The chain employs TRBV2 and TRBJ2-7; 8 nucleotides line up with TRBD2. Germline CDR1 and CDR2: SNHLY and FYNNEI. With V trimmed by 3 bases and J by 3 bases, 19 bases remained unmatched. The CDR3 is made up of 19 amino acids. As DNA, the CDR3 is TGTGCCAGCAGTGAGTCAGACCCCAGCGGGAGTTATTCCATCTACGAGCAGTACTTC. Translating it yields CASSESDPSGSYSIYEQYF.

The chain joins TRBV5-4 to TRBJ2-1, with 7 bases that match TRBD2. J lost 6 bases, V lost 2 bases, and 20 bases had no gene match. The CDR3 extends over 19 amino acids. Per the germline V gene, CDR1 is SGHNT and CDR2 is YYREEE (reference sequence). Here the CDR3 DNA reads TGTGCCAGCAGCTTAGATTTCGGGACTAACGGCGGATCGGGCAATGAGCAGTTCTTC. Amino acid sequence: CASSLDFGTNGGSGNEQFF.

This sequence joins TRBV14 and TRBJ1-5; D ambiguous. The CDR3 length is 12 residues. Germline V CDR1 and CDR2: SGHDN, FVKESK. Trimming took off 4 bases at V and 4 bases at J, with 5 bases between the two ends. The CDR3 DNA reads as TGTGCCAGCAGCCGACTAAATCAGCCCCAGCATTTT. Its translation: CASSRLNQPQHF.

A single count supports this clone. The genes are TRBV29-1 and TRBJ2-7; possible D gene TRBD1, 5 bases. Germline lookup yields CDR1 SQVTM and CDR2 ANQGSEA. This CDR3 comprises 14 residues. Trimming took off 1 base at V and 3 bases at J, with 13 bases between the two ends. CDR3 in amino acids: CSVEVGARNYEQYF. The CDR3 DNA sequence: TGCAGCGTTGAAGTAGGGGCCAGAAACTACGAGCAGTACTTC.

About this clone: The sample carries other DNA sequences with the same CDR3. CDR3 residues: CASSLGASGYEQYF. In nucleotides, the CDR3 is TGTGCCAGCAGCTTAGGAGCTAGCGGGTACGAGCAGTACTTC. V gene TRBV7-6 combines with J gene TRBJ2-7; 8 bases fit TRBD2. Germline assignment: CDR1 SGHVS and CDR2 FNYEAQ. There are 14 residues in the CDR3. V trimming: 1 base; J trimming: 4 bases; junction bases outside the gene matches: 3.

Written as DNA, the CDR3 is TGTGCCAGCAGCTCCACCCCGGACAGGGTTGGCGCTGAAGCTTTCTTT. Translated, it gives CASSSTPDRVGAEAFF. The rearrangement links TRBV9 to TRBJ1-1; 8 bases are shared with TRBD1. V gave up 4 bases and J gave up 6 bases; unmatched junction bases: 14. Germline V lookup: CDR1 SGDLS, CDR2 YYNGEE. The CDR3 sequence is 16 residues long.

With regard to this clone: The sample holds other DNA sequences that translate to the same CDR3. This chain links TRBV29-1 with TRBJ2-7, with D tentatively TRBD1 or TRBD2 (5 bases each). Trimming removed 0 bases from V and 4 bases from J, with 16 bases in between. Germline lookup yields CDR1 SQVTM and CDR2 ANQGSEA. The CDR3 consists of 15 residues. CDR3 in amino acids: CSVEEGEGRIYEQYF. As DNA, the CDR3 is TGCAGCGTTGAAGAGGGAGAGGGGCGGATTTACGAGCAGTACTTC.

The J gene is TRBJ2-7, the V gene TRBV4-3; D unclear. The CDR3 is 13 residues long. The germline V gene encodes CDR1 LGHNA and CDR2 YSLEER. Trimming removed 3 bases from V and 2 bases from J, with 8 bases in between. In DNA, the CDR3 is TGCGCCAGCAGCCAGTTCAGGACCTACGAGCAGTACTTC. This gives the protein CASSQFRTYEQYF.

V and J are TRBV7-2 and TRBJ2-2, with 13 bases aligning to TRBD2. Trimming cost V 6 bases and J 4 bases; bases outside gene matches: 5. Looked up from germline, CDR1 is SGHTA and CDR2 is FQGNSA. The CDR3 is 16 amino acids. In DNA form, the CDR3 reads TGTGCCAGCAGTCCATGGACTAGCGGGAGCACCGGGGAGCTGTTTTTT. Protein product: CASSPWTSGSTGELFF.

This clone appeared a few times. This chain connects TRBV10-1 to TRBJ2-7; TRBD1 is a possible D gene (5 bases). Deletions cut 3 bases from V and 6 bases from J, with 18 bases between. Germline CDR1 reads WNHNN; CDR2 reads SYGVQD (reference sequence). CDR3 length equals 15 residues. The CDR3 reads CASSDNSRELGEQYF. Written as DNA, the CDR3 is TGCGCCAGCAGTGACAATAGCAGGGAACTCGGCGAGCAGTACTTC.

The rearrangement joins TRBV4-1 to TRBJ2-5, with TRBD1 matching over 7 bases. Unmatched junction bases numbered 4, after V lost 3 bases and J lost 6 bases. The length of the CDR3 is 13 residues. CDR1 is MGHRA and CDR2 is YSYEKL in the germline V gene. Here the CDR3 DNA reads TGCGCCAGCAGCCACACAGGGGAGAAGACCCAGTACTTC. It codes for CASSHTGEKTQYF.

The J gene is TRBJ2-3, the V gene TRBV13, with a weak D call TRBD1 (5 bases). CDR1 PRHDT and CDR2 FYEKMQ come from the germline V gene (reference sequence). This CDR3 spans 15 amino acids. The ends were cut back, 5 bases at V and 2 bases at J, with 14 bases in the middle. CDR3 amino acids: CASSETEDHTDTQYF. The CDR3 DNA follows: TGTGCCAGCAGCGAGACAGAGGATCACACAGATACGCAGTATTTT.

The rearrangement links TRBV25-1 to TRBJ2-2; TRBD1 agrees at 8 bases. V was pared by 8 bases and J by 3 bases, with 5 bases of the junction left unmatched. CDR1 is MGHDK, CDR2 SYGVNS, per germline. This CDR3 has 14 amino acids. CDR3 region: CASEQGVDTGELFF. In nucleotides, the CDR3 is TGTGCCAGCGAACAGGGGGTCGACACCGGGGAGCTGTTTTTT.

A note on this clone: Other DNA sequences of this sample code for an identical CDR3. V gene TRBV19 combines with J gene TRBJ1-1; D unclear. The V gene lost 3 bases and the J gene lost 1 base, with 6 bases spanning the gap. The germline CDR1 and CDR2 sequences are LNHDA and SQIVND (reference sequence). CDR3 length: 13 amino acids. CDR3 nucleotide sequence: TGTGCCAGTAGTATCTCGCGGAACACTGAAGCTTTCTTT. Translation: CASSISRNTEAFF.

A single count supports this clone. The rearrangement uses TRBV6-1 and TRBJ2-1, with D perhaps matching TRBD1 or TRBD2 (5 bases each). The CDR3 runs to 13 residues. Between the trimmed V and J ends, which lost 8 bases and 9 bases, there was a span of 17 bases. Germline-derived CDR1 and CDR2 are MNHNS and SASEGT. CDR3: CASLMGELGEQFF. The CDR3 coding sequence is TGTGCCAGCCTTATGGGGGAGTTGGGTGAGCAGTTCTTC.

The rearrangement links TRBV11-2 to TRBJ2-6; 7 nucleotides line up with TRBD2. Losses at the gene ends were 5 bases for V and 4 bases for J; bases not matched to a gene: 11. Germline V gene sequence: CDR1 SGHAT, CDR2 FQNNGV. The CDR3 loop spans 17 amino acids. CDR3 in DNA: TGTGCCAGCAGCGCGACTAGCAATACGAGAGGGGCCAACGTCCTGACTTTC. This gives the protein CASSATSNTRGANVLTF.